These 17 T cell receptor beta chains originate from one sample sequenced in a study of control samples from healthy donors and cancer patients. Sequenced by immunoSEQ multiplex PCR; TCRdb stores in-frame clones only, minus some. The sample includes some 130,000 clones, approximately 94% of them seen just once. Sequencing used PBMCs. The receptor set was obtained from a man aged 45-65 years with head and neck cancer.

The CDR3 here is CASSERRVWANTEAFF. The CDR3 DNA reads as TGCGCCAGCAGCGAAAGGAGGGTATGGGCGAACACTGAAGCTTTCTTT. The chain has TRBV4-1 and TRBJ1-1, with D unresolved. Germline CDR1 is MGHRA and CDR2 is YSYEKL. This CDR3 region has 16 residues. V was cut by 5 bases and J by 1 base, with 17 bases left in between.

The chain links TRBV5-4 to TRBJ2-3; 10 bases map to TRBD2. Germline CDR1 SGHNT, CDR2 YYREEE (reference sequence). The CDR3 has 16 residues. The J segment lost 2 bases and the V segment lost 1 base, leaving 4 bases of the junction unmatched. CDR3 region: CASSLPLAGPTDTQYF. In DNA, the CDR3 is TGTGCCAGCAGCTTGCCACTAGCGGGGCCCACAGATACGCAGTATTTT. The full variable domain, completed using reference TRBV5-4 and TRBJ2-3, is ETGVTQSPTHLIKTRGQQVTLRCSSQSGHNTVSWYQQALGQGPQFIFQYYREEENGRGNFPPRFSGLQFPNYSSELNVNALELDDSALYLCASSLPLAGPTDTQYFGPGTRLTVL.

This chain uses TRBV5-8 with TRBJ2-5; 9 nucleotides align to TRBD2. The CDR3 length is 17 residues. Per the germline V gene, CDR1 is SGHTS and CDR2 is YDEGEE. The V gene end was trimmed by 0 bases and the J gene end by 5 bases; junction bases not matched to a gene: 11. CDR3 loop: CASSLGEASGAGETQYF. Written as DNA, the CDR3 is TGTGCCAGCAGCTTGGGCGAGGCTAGCGGGGCCGGGGAGACCCAGTACTTC.

The CDR3 DNA reads TGTGCCAGCAGCTGGGACAGCCTCAGTGGAGATGGCTACACCTTC. Protein product: CASSWDSLSGDGYTF. The chain combines TRBV27 with TRBJ1-2, with 7 nucleotides matching TRBD1. The CDR3 extends over 15 amino acids. J gave up 6 bases and V 6 bases, and 13 bases lay outside the gene matches. The germline CDR1 and CDR2 sequences are MNHEY and SMNVEV (reference sequence).

The V gene is TRBV19, the J gene TRBJ2-6; 8 bases line up with TRBD1. This CDR3 has 17 residues. Germline CDR1 is LNHDA and CDR2 is SQIVND (reference sequence). V dropped 7 bases and J dropped 4; count of bases not matched to a gene: 12. CDR3: CASTADRGVFGANVLTF. The CDR3 coding sequence is TGTGCCAGTACCGCTGACAGGGGTGTATTCGGGGCCAACGTCCTGACTTTC.

The CDR3 loop is CASSEPDGQETQYF. The CDR3 nucleotides are TGTGCCAGCAGTGAACCCGACGGACAAGAGACCCAGTACTTC. This rearrangement joins TRBV2 to TRBJ2-5; no clear D gene. The CDR3 spans 14 residues. The germline V gene has CDR1 SNHLY and CDR2 FYNNEI. Trimming shortened V by 2 bases and J by 2 bases, and 9 bases separated the two germline ends.

The chain employs TRBV11-2 and TRBJ1-4; the D is unclear. Germline lookup yields CDR1 SGHAT and CDR2 FQNNGV. V was cut by 2 bases and J by 0 bases, with 4 bases left in between. The CDR3 consists of 14 residues. CDR3 amino acids: CASSLRATNEKLFF. CDR3 DNA sequence: TGTGCCAGCAGCTTACGGGCAACTAATGAAAAACTGTTTTTT.

The gene calls are TRBV28 and TRBJ2-7; TRBD2 might be the D (6 bases). The length of the CDR3 is 13 residues. CDR1 is MDHEN and CDR2 is SYDVKM in the germline V gene. The V and J ends lost 3 bases and 5 bases respectively, with 11 bases between them. The CDR3 bases are TGTGCCAGCAGTTTCTCCCGGAGGGACGAGCAGTACTTC. The encoded protein is CASSFSRRDEQYF.

The DNA of the CDR3 is TGCAGTGCTAGTAAGTTCGTCTGGGGACAGGGACTCTACGAGCAGTACTTC. Residues: CSASKFVWGQGLYEQYF. The chain links TRBV20-1 to TRBJ2-7; 9 bases fit TRBD1. Germline assignment: CDR1 DFQATT and CDR2 SNEGSKA (reference sequence). With 3 bases clipped from V and 3 bases from J, the junction kept 15 bases outside the gene matches. This CDR3 is 17 amino acids long.

This clone was observed a handful of times. The V and J genes are TRBV19 and TRBJ2-3; 9 bases fit TRBD1. V gave up 1 base and J gave up 4 bases; unmatched junction bases: 0. This CDR3 contains 14 residues. From germline, CDR1 is LNHDA and CDR2 SQIVND (reference sequence). The CDR3 loop reads CASSIGQGADTQYF. CDR3 DNA sequence: TGTGCCAGTAGTATAGGACAGGGGGCAGATACGCAGTATTTT.

V gene TRBV30 combines with J gene TRBJ2-7, with D unclear. The CDR3 totals 12 residues. The ends were cut back, 3 bases at V and 1 base at J, with 7 bases in the middle. From germline, CDR1 is GTSNPN and CDR2 SVGIG (reference sequence). CDR3 sequence reads: CAWSSGSYEQYF. In DNA, the CDR3 is TGTGCCTGGAGCTCTGGATCCTACGAGCAGTACTTC.

The chain couples TRBV7-2 to TRBJ2-7; D is possibly TRBD2 (6 bases). This CDR3 is 12 amino acids long. The V end was cut by 0 bases, the J end by 6 bases, with 6 bases between. CDR1 and CDR2 from the germline V gene are SGHTA and FQGNSA. The CDR3 loop is CASSLAGGEQYF. CDR3 DNA: TGTGCCAGCAGCTTAGCGGGGGGCGAGCAGTACTTC.

This clone was counted once. The chain employs TRBV28 and TRBJ1-2; D unresolved. The length of the CDR3 is 12 residues. Trimming left V 5 bases short and J 5 bases short, with 9 bases between. Germline V lookup: CDR1 MDHEN, CDR2 SYDVKM. DNA for the CDR3: TGTGCCAGCAGTCCGGTTACTTATGGCTACACCTTC. Translating gives CASSPVTYGYTF.

The chain recombines TRBV11-2 with TRBJ2-7; a possible D gene is TRBD2 (7 bases). Trimming stripped 1 base from V and 1 base from J, with 20 bases between. The CDR3 is made up of 18 amino acids. Looked up from germline, CDR1 is SGHAT and CDR2 is FQNNGV. The CDR3 region has the DNA TGTGCCAGCAGCTTAGTCGGGCGAGGGGGGGGTAAATCCTACGAGCAGTACTTC. Protein: CASSLVGRGGGKSYEQYF. Drawing the rest from reference TRBV11-2 and TRBJ2-7, the complete variable domain is EAGVAQSPRYKIIEKRQSVAFWCNPISGHATLYWYQQILGQGPKLLIQFQNNGVVDDSQLPKDRFSAERLKGVDSTLKIQPAKLEDSAVYLCASSLVGRGGGKSYEQYFGPGTRLTVT.

The V call is TRBV7-9, the J call TRBJ2-7; D call uncertain. The CDR3 totals 11 residues. Trimming shortened V by 4 bases and J by 3 bases, and 4 bases separated the two germline ends. CDR1 is SEHNR, CDR2 FQNEAQ, per germline (reference sequence). CDR3 in amino acids: CASSWDYEQYF. The CDR3, as DNA: TGTGCCAGCAGCTGGGACTACGAGCAGTACTTC.

The V and J genes are TRBV4-3 and TRBJ2-7, with unresolved D. The CDR3 sequence is 10 residues long. Trimming took 7 bases from V and 4 from J, leaving 5 bases between them. The germline gives CDR1 LGHNA, CDR2 YSLEER. CDR3: CASTLYEQYF. The CDR3 coding sequence is TGCGCCAGCACCCTATACGAGCAGTACTTC.

The CDR3 DNA follows: TGTGCCAGCAGCGAGAGAATTCAAGAGACCCAGTACTTC. It translates to CASSERIQETQYF. The chain links TRBV5-5 to TRBJ2-5; no reliable D call. CDR1 and CDR2 from the germline V gene are SGHKS and YYEKEE (reference sequence). The CDR3 is made up of 13 amino acids. V was trimmed by 4 bases and J by 2 bases, leaving 9 bases between them. The complete variable domain, with remaining parts taken from reference TRBV5-5 and TRBJ2-5, reads DAGVTQSPTHLIKTRGQQVTLRCSPISGHKSVSWYQQVLGQGPQFIFQYYEKEERGRGNFPDRFSARQFPNYSSELNVNALLLGDSALYLCASSERIQETQYFGPGTRLLVL.